This is a list of T cell receptor beta chains from one sample in a study of blood T cell repertoires in COVID-19. Sequenced by immunoSEQ multiplex PCR; TCRdb stores in-frame clones only, minus some. The sample consists of hundreds of thousands of clones, 85% of them appearing once. The sequenced sample was peripheral blood. The receptors were sampled from a woman aged 18-29 years with acute or convalescent COVID-19. Both conserved end residues are part of each CDR3. D genes are given only for firm matches. Some rows mark clone size as missing; the rest say once, few, many or name a class of expanded clone.

v_call	clone_size	d_call	j_call	cdr3_nt	cdr3_aa
TRBV19	NA	TRBD1	TRBJ1-3	TGTGCCAGTAGTACGAACCCGGGACAGGGGGTTCCTGGAAACACCATATATTTT	CASSTNPGQGVPGNTIYF
TRBV19	NA	TRBD1	TRBJ1-1	TGTGCCAGTAGTCGAGGGACAGGGAGTGTTTTTGAAGCTTTCTTT	CASSRGTGSVFEAFF
TRBV5-1	NA	TRBD1	TRBJ1-4	TGCGCCAGCAGCCCCGGACAGGGCCTTAATGAAAAACTGTTTTTT	CASSPGQGLNEKLFF
TRBV4-1	NA	TRBD1	TRBJ1-3	TGCGCCAGCAGCTACCCGGGACAGACTGGAAACACCATATATTTT	CASSYPGQTGNTIYF
TRBV2	NA	TRBD2	TRBJ2-7	TGTGCCAGCATAGGGACTAGCGCTTACGAGCAGTACTTC	CASIGTSAYEQYF
TRBV5-1	NA	NA	TRBJ1-6	TGCGCCAGCAGCTTTTCCGGGACAACTAATTCACCCCTCCACTTT	CASSFSGTTNSPLHF
TRBV28	NA	NA	TRBJ2-7	TGTGCCAGCAGTTTACAATACGAGCAGTACTTC	CASSLQYEQYF
TRBV11-1	NA	TRBD1	TRBJ2-5	TGTGCCAGCAGCACAGGGACAGGGTGGGAGACCCAGTACTTC	CASSTGTGWETQYF
TRBV29-1	NA	TRBD2	TRBJ2-7	TGCAGCGTGGGAGGGACGGCCTACGAGCAGTACTTC	CSVGGTAYEQYF
TRBV19	once	TRBD1	TRBJ1-1	TGTGCCAGTAGTATGAACAGGGGGTTGGACACTGAAGCTTTCTTT	CASSMNRGLDTEAFF
TRBV20-1	NA	NA	TRBJ1-1	TGCAGTGCTCGTATAACTGAAGCTTTCTTT	CSARITEAFF
TRBV6-6	NA	NA	TRBJ2-3	TGTGCCAGCAGCTACGCGGGGGCGACAGATACGCAGTATTTT	CASSYAGATDTQYF
TRBV5-1	NA	TRBD1	TRBJ1-1	TGCGCCAGCAGCATAGGACAGGGAGCGAAGACTGAAGCTTTCTTT	CASSIGQGAKTEAFF
TRBV15	once	NA	TRBJ1-2	TGTGCCACCAGCGCCTCCCCGCGGGGTGATAATGGCTACACCTTC	CATSASPRGDNGYTF
TRBV6-5	NA	NA	TRBJ1-6	TGTGCCAGCAGTTACGGGCTCAGCTCCTATAATTCACCCCTCCACTTT	CASSYGLSSYNSPLHF
TRBV4-1	NA	TRBD2	TRBJ2-1	TGCGCCAGCAGCCAAGTGGCCCTCGCTGGACTAGCGGGGGACAATGAGCAGTTCTTC	CASSQVALAGLAGDNEQFF
TRBV4-1	NA	NA	TRBJ2-2	TGCGCCAGCAGGCGGGACTTGAACACCGGGGAGCTGTTTTTT	CASRRDLNTGELFF
TRBV7-8	NA	NA	TRBJ1-3	TGTGCCAGCAGCTTAGTACAGGGAAACACCATATATTTT	CASSLVQGNTIYF
TRBV7-2	NA	NA	TRBJ1-1	TGTGCCAGCAGCTTACGGGGGAAGGACACTGAAGCTTTCTTT	CASSLRGKDTEAFF
TRBV3-1/TRBV3-2	once	TRBD2	TRBJ2-5	TGTGCCAGCAGCCGGACTAGCGGGGGGCCAGAGACCCAGTACTTC	CASSRTSGGPETQYF
TRBV6-5	many	NA	TRBJ2-1	TGTGCCAGCAGTAGGAGGGACTACAATGAGCAGTTCTTC	CASSRRDYNEQFF
TRBV25-1	NA	NA	TRBJ1-2	TGTGCCAGCAGTAGCCAAACTAACTATGGCTACACCTTC	CASSSQTNYGYTF
TRBV5-1	NA	NA	TRBJ2-7	TGCGCCAGCAGCTTGGATAGGCCCGGGATAAGTGGCGAGCAGTACTTC	CASSLDRPGISGEQYF
TRBV19	NA	NA	TRBJ2-7	TGTGCCAGTAGTATCAATCAGCGGGTGTACGAGCAGTACTTC	CASSINQRVYEQYF
TRBV7-9	NA	TRBD1	TRBJ1-2	TGTGCCAGCGGCATTCCCGAGCGGACAGGCGTTAACTATGGCTACACCTTC	CASGIPERTGVNYGYTF
TRBV19	once	TRBD1	TRBJ1-6	TGTGCCAGTAGGGGACAGGGTGTGGCACCCCTCCACTTT	CASRGQGVAPLHF
TRBV12-5	once	NA	TRBJ1-5	TGTGCTAGTGGTTTGGTATGGGGGGGCAGTAGCAATCAGCCCCAGCATTTT	CASGLVWGGSSNQPQHF
TRBV12-3/TRBV12-4	NA	TRBD2	TRBJ2-7	TGTGCCAGCAGTTTAACGGCGGGAGGCGAGCAGTACTTC	CASSLTAGGEQYF
TRBV20-1	NA	NA	TRBJ1-1	TGCAGTGCTAGTGGGCAGATGAACACTGAAGCTTTCTTT	CSASGQMNTEAFF
TRBV3-1/TRBV3-2	NA	NA	TRBJ1-1	TGTGCCAGCAGCCAAGCGGGTGGGGAAGCTTTCTTT	CASSQAGGEAFF